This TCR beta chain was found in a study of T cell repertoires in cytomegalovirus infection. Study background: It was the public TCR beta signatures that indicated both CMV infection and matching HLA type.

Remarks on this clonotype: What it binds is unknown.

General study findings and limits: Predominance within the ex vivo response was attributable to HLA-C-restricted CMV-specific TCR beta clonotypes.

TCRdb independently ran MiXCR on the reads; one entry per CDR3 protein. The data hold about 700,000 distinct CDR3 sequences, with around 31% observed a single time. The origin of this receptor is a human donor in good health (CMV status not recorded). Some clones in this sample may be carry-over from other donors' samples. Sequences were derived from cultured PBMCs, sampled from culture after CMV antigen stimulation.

CDR3 in amino acids: CSASATGRLDEKLFF. The CDR3 DNA is TGCAGTGCTAGTGCAACAGGGAGGTTGGATGAAAAACTGTTTTTT. The chain carries TRBV20-1 and TRBJ1-4, with D possibly matching TRBD1 (6 bases). The CDR3 has 15 residues. Germline V gene lookup returns CDR1 DFQATT and CDR2 SNEGSKA (reference sequence). Trimming shortened V by 3 bases and J by 6 bases, and 17 bases separated the two germline ends.